The clone carrying this T cell receptor (beta chain) was detected only once. It was with 60 Vbeta and 13 Jbeta primers that the PCR ran. The assay was immunoSEQ multiplex PCR, and TCRdb's table has in-frame clones only and misses some. The sample shows 150,000 to 200,000 clones, 81% of them seen only once. The data are from a study of cytomegalovirus exposure and HLA in healthy donors. V gave up 3 bases and J gave up 3 bases; unmatched junction bases: 10. The length of the CDR3 is 15 residues. Germline CDR1 and CDR2: GTSNPN and SVGIG (reference sequence). Sequencing input: PBMCs. The chain links TRBV30 to TRBJ2-7; 8 bases line up with TRBD1. This receptor was obtained from a man between 40 and 49 years old in good health and CMV-seropositive. CDR3 in amino acids: CAWRGTGGGIYEQYF. The DNA for the CDR3 is TGTGCCTGGAGAGGGACAGGAGGGGGGATCTACGAGCAGTACTTC.